This T cell receptor (beta chain) was recorded in a study of cytomegalovirus exposure and HLA in healthy donors (dated by TCRdb to the late 2010s). Study-level background: In an earlier analysis of 587 of the donors, 276 Gb of sequence data and 117 million unique TCR beta sequences from 180 million or so T cells were reported. Roughly 300 gigabases of sequencing data and approximately 80 million unique TCR sequences were included in an early release covering under 650 HLA-typed donors. Among the approximately 430 genotyped donors, approximately 82% belonged to the genetic ancestry cluster associated with self-reported Caucasian donors. The study was designed to test whether signatures of past pathogen exposure could be identified by cataloging public T cell receptors. The study used immunosequencing to profile the T cell repertoires of under 700 subjects and linked those repertoires to cytomegalovirus serostatus. In addition to the first cohort of several hundred subjects, a separate validation cohort of 120 different subjects was used. To predict cytomegalovirus infection status, the study brought together high-throughput TCR immunosequencing, statistical association of individual TCRs with disease status, and machine learning. To study patterns of TCR occurrence, a later analysis re-analyzed previously published TCR beta repertoires from 700 or so donors and added high-resolution HLA genotyping. Rather than drawing on any new phenotypic data, the later analysis identified candidate immune exposures from TCR beta sequences and the way those sequences occurred across donors. In an earlier analysis of a few hundred of the donors, high-throughput TCR beta sequencing was used to judge whether each TCR beta V gene segment behaved as functional or pseudogenic. Donor age, sex, ethnicity and CMV serostatus were collected together with the repertoire data. A later genetic analysis used genome-wide SNP genotypes for about three fifths of the 666 donors, treating that subset as a discovery cohort. All discovery cohort repertoires had been generated on a single sequencing platform. HLA typing covered class I and class II loci at four-digit resolution. The number of typed donors differed by locus: about 620-640 for A, B, C, DRB1 and DQB1; approximately 530 for DQA1; around 610 for DPA1; and roughly 470 for DPB1. Roughly five DR-DQ haplotypes were handled as single units for association and clustering because linkage in the cohort was strong. Among several hundred genotyped donors of the cohort, an average of around 250,000 unique TCR beta nucleotide sequences was sequenced per donor, of which approximately 18% were non-productive. Summary of the overall study and its limitations: The sequencing pipeline was judged likely to have produced a cluster of highly shared sequence variants as a technical artifact. The study gave a list of about 150 TCR beta chains associated with cytomegalovirus. The authors suggested that the approach could potentially be extended to other disease states and immunological phenotypes. A further reported finding was that TCR beta sequences accurately predicted the HLA-A and HLA-B alleles for most subjects in the first cohort. Broadly in line with IMGT annotations, most TCR beta V segments showed up in productive rearrangements about 90% or about 30% of the time in an earlier analysis of several hundred of the donors. A later analysis found that most CMV-associated TCR beta chains appeared HLA-restricted, with HLA associations seemingly driven largely by CMV exposure. Presence/absence analyses assumed roughly uniform sequencing depth across donors, an assumption that may not hold. While some public TCRs were present in many individuals, most TCR sequences turned up only very rarely across donors. The classifier was reported to diagnose cytomegalovirus status with high specificity and sensitivity in both the original and validation cohorts. Because the 87-base-pair reads could not distinguish some IMGT-functional V segments, including TRBV6-2 and TRBV6-3, those segments were excluded. Linkage disequilibrium might explain the correlated functional status among segregating V segments, but an unknown experimental factor could not be ruled out. Strong co-occurrence of HLA alleles, especially DR and DQ, made assigning TCR associations to individual alleles difficult. Compared with the approximately 670-donor mean, donors in an Asian-associated ancestry cluster had fewer N-insertions in productive TCRs, according to a later genetic analysis. A later analysis found that TCR association rates varied across HLA loci, with DRB1 alleles showing the most associated TCRs and HLA-C alleles the fewest. In a later analysis, HLA-associated TCR beta chains showed more clonal expansion and lower generation probabilities than non-associated chains that were equally common. This cohort had only TCR beta chains sequenced, and the lack of alpha or paired-chain data limited which features could be detected. A later analysis reported that several top co-occurrence clusters appeared linked to parvovirus B19, influenza, CMV and Epstein-Barr virus. CMV serostatus was the only immune exposure information available for the cohort. In a later genetic analysis, a missense DCLRE1C variant was associated with V-gene and J-gene trimming of TCR beta chains, and the association was replicated in an independent cohort. A few of the identified cytomegalovirus-associated TCR beta chains were confirmed in vitro to be specific for cytomegalovirus antigens. Because HLA typing was unavailable for some donors at each locus, only the typed subset was used in association tests. Specific HLA alleles were associated with 15,000 to 20,000 TCR beta sequences at a false discovery rate of 0.05 in a later analysis. Because counts were too low, about 17 rarely observed V segments, including chromosome 9 orphons, were excluded from the earlier analysis of some 540 of the donors.

Measured from the cysteine to the phenylalanine, the CDR3 is 13 residues long. The read is trimmed to its CDR3 DNA, 39 bases read in frame from base 1. According to the germline V gene (reference sequence), CDR1 reads SSHAT and CDR2 reads FNYEAQ. Concerning this clone itself: Its antigen is currently not known. A junction end diverges from the germline sequence, so it may reflect a read error.

The cohort consisted of 666 healthy bone marrow donors. At the time of sampling, all cohort members were nominally healthy, though unrecorded immune exposures were likely present. CMV serostatus was positive for 289 and negative for about 55% of the 666 cohort members, and was not recorded for this donor. A peripheral blood sample was provided by each donor, and peripheral blood mononuclear cells were used for TCR beta sequencing. Genomic DNA extraction from the blood cell samples was performed with the Qiagen DNeasy Blood Extraction Kit. Library method: the immunoSEQ multiplex PCR assay. For the multiplex PCR, a mixture combining 60 forward primers for TCR Vbeta segments and 13 reverse primers for TCR Jbeta segments was used. The CDR3 region of rearranged TCR beta genes was amplified from genomic DNA with a multiplex PCR assay. The Illumina HiSeq System was used to sequence the amplified TCR beta libraries as 87-base-pair reads. The authors' analysis ran thus. Across the 500 to 700 repertoires, a later analysis counted approximately 75 million unique TCR beta chains, roughly 11 million of which were shared by at least two donors. Raw reads were error-corrected and collapsed into unique sequences with a nearest-neighbor algorithm that merged closely related sequences to remove PCR and sequencing errors. Alignment of CDR3 sequences to IMGT reference sequences was used to assign V, D and J gene segments. For a sequence to be retained, a match of at least six nucleotides to both a V gene segment and a J gene segment was required. A rearrangement was called productive if the CDR3 had no stop codons and remained in frame with V and J, and every other rearrangement was called non-productive. Following IMGT convention, CDR3 was defined as the stretch from the second conserved V-encoded cysteine to the conserved J-encoded phenylalanine. In an earlier analysis of some 550 of the donors, sequences lacking an unambiguous match to a single V gene segment were excluded. An earlier analysis of about 590 of the donors classified V segments as functional when productive rearrangements were above 56.7% and as segregating when the standard deviation between donors was above 5%. A statistical classification framework was built to diagnose cytomegalovirus status from the catalog of TCR beta chain sequences. In a later analysis, TCR nucleotide sequences were compared against IMGT/GENE-DB human TR gene sequences so that V and J genes could be assigned. In a later analysis, CDR3 sequences and most-parsimonious VDJ recombination scenarios were assigned using the TCRdist pipeline. In a later analysis, every TCR beta chain was defined by the combination of its CDR3 amino acid sequence and its V-gene family, and reads without a unique V-gene family were dropped. A later analysis removed 592 highly shared, low-generation-probability nucleotide sequences to deal with suspected cross-contamination and a sequencing artifact. In a later analysis, a clonal expansion index was calculated for each public chain from normalized within-repertoire ranks of inferred template counts. A later analysis computed generation probabilities with a VDJ recombination model fitted to out-of-frame rearrangements, and checked the results against IGoR. Hypergeometric tests were used in a later analysis to score TCR-TCR, TCR-HLA and TCR-CMV co-occurrence, with a repertoire-size bias correction applied to the TCR pairs. A later analysis estimated false discovery rates by permuting HLA or CMV assignments 20 times. In a later analysis, co-occurring TCRs were grouped using DBSCAN, with TCRdist sequence similarity added in when clustering inside HLA-allele-positive subsets. Co-occurrence clustering excluded repertoires with fewer than 30,000 or more than 120,000 public chains, plus five with anomalous nucleotide sharing. What TCRdb holds here is the immuneACCESS table cut down to in-frame rearrangements. Part of the clones is not present; checked against another copy, under half of the missing clones reflect an unresolved V gene, and the others are unexplained. The V and J calls and clone size come from that table; D and trimming were worked out from the DNA. Across this sample there are some 98,000 clones, with approximately 77% seen only once. About a tenth of the sample rests with the top ten.

The receptor was isolated from a human donor in good health. The chain employs TRBV7-7 and TRBJ2-7, and perhaps TRBD2 as D gene, on 5 matching bases. The sample consisted of PBMCs. Here the CDR3 is given as CASSSGLAYEQYF. The nucleotides are TGTGCTAGCAGCTCCGGACTGGCCTACGAGCAGTACTTC.